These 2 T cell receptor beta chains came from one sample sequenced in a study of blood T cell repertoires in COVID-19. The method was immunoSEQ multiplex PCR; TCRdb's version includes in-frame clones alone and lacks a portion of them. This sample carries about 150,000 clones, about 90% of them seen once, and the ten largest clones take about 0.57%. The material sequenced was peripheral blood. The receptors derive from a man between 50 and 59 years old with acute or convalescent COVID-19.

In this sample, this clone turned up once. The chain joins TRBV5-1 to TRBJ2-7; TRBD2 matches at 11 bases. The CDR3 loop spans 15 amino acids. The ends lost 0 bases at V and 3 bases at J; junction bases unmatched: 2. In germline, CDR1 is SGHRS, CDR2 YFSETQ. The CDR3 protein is CASSLDGLAGYEQYF. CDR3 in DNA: TGCGCCAGCAGCTTGGACGGACTAGCGGGCTACGAGCAGTACTTC.

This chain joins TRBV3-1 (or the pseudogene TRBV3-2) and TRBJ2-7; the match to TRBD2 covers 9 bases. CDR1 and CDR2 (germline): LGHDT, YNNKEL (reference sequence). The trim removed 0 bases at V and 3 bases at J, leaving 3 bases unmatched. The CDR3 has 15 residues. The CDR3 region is CASSQDASGIYEQYF. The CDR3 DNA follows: TGTGCCAGCAGCCAAGACGCTAGCGGGATCTACGAGCAGTACTTC.